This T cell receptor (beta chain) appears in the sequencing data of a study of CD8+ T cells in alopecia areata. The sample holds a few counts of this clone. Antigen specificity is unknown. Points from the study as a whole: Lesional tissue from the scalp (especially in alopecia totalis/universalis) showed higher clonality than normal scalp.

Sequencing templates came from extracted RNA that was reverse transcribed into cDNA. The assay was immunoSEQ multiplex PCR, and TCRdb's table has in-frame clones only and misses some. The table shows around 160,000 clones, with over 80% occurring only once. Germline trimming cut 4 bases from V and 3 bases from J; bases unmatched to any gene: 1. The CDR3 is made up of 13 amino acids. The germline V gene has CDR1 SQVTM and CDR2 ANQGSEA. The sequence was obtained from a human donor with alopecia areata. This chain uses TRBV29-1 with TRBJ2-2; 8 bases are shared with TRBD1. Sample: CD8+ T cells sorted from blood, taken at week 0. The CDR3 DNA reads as TGCAGCGTTGCGACAGGGGACACCGGGGAGCTGTTTTTT. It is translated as CSVATGDTGELFF.